The 23 T cell receptor beta chains below come from one sample, sequenced in a study of regulatory T cells in long-lasting Graves disease (dated by TCRdb to the early 2020s). Libraries were constructed by multiplex PCR. Sequenced using an Illumina HiSeq 4000. To build TCR beta libraries, CDR3 regions were amplified by Arm-PCR using iRepertoire HTBI primers. TCRdb applied fastp at Q25 and MiXCR to the public reads, then kept only in-frame beta chains. A single entry per CDR3 protein holds the most common genes and DNA from its merged rows. Within this sample are about 420,000 distinct CDR3 sequences, with about 16% of them counted one time only. The ten largest clones represent 23% of the sample. The intended sense of this specimen's time point label: newly diagnosed GD, antithyroid drugs for less than 3 months. RNA was extracted from PBMCs in TRIzol for both TCR sequencing and RNA sequencing. In addition, the sample was reused for a study of T cells in Graves' hyperthyroidism and ophthalmopathy.

This sample comprised peripheral blood mononuclear cells (PBMCs), obtained at new diagnosis, from a patient treated with antithyroid drugs. Receptor source: a woman under 30 with Graves disease. Donor details come from another sample of the same person, matched by shared clones.

This clonotype was counted ten times or more. As DNA, the CDR3 is TGTGCCAGCAATCGGCCGATCCTGAACACTGAAGCTTTCTTT. It encodes CASNRPILNTEAFF. The rearrangement links TRBV28 to TRBJ1-1; D unresolved. The CDR3 has 14 residues. From germline, CDR1 is MDHEN and CDR2 SYDVKM. V lost 7 bases, J lost 0 bases, and 12 bases lay in between.

This clonotype was detected ten times or more. The rearrangement joins TRBV2 to TRBJ2-7, with TRBD2 matching 10 bases. The germline V gene has CDR1 SNHLY and CDR2 FYNNEI. The V segment lost 8 bases and the J segment 0 bases; nucleotides outside the gene matches: 7. The CDR3 consists of 15 residues. The DNA of the CDR3 is TGTGCCAGCGGACTCAGGACTAGCGGCTCCTACGAGCAGTACTTC. Encoded protein: CASGLRTSGSYEQYF.

This clonotype was seen only a few times. The rearrangement joins TRBV6-1 to TRBJ2-1; 7 bases are shared with TRBD2. V was pared by 7 bases and J by 2 bases, with 5 bases of the junction left unmatched. The CDR3 extends over 14 amino acids. Germline values: CDR1 MNHNS, CDR2 SASEGT. CDR3 residues: CASTNGRPYNEQFF. CDR3 sequence (DNA): TGTGCCAGCACAAACGGGAGGCCCTACAATGAGCAGTTCTTC.

This clonotype has ten or more counts. The chain employs TRBV10-3 and TRBJ2-3, with D maybe TRBD1 (6 bases). The CDR3 loop spans 15 amino acids. The V gene's germline CDR1 is ENHRY and CDR2 SYGVKD. V was pared by 5 bases and J by 1 base, with 13 bases between. In nucleotides, the CDR3 is TGTGCCATCAGTATCCGGGACACGGGCACAGATACGCAGTATTTT. Its protein product is CAISIRDTGTDTQYF.

V and J are TRBV15 and TRBJ2-1; 14 bases line up with TRBD2. The CDR3 runs to 18 residues. V lost 0 bases, J lost 6 bases, and 7 bases stayed unmatched. Germline V gene data show CDR1 as LNHNV and CDR2 as YYDKDF (reference sequence). CDR3 DNA sequence: TGTGCCACCAGCAGAGATCTGCCGACTAGCGGGAGGGGCAATGAGCAGTTCTTC. Encoded protein: CATSRDLPTSGRGNEQFF. The variable domain in full, completed from reference TRBV15 and TRBJ2-1, reads DAMVIQNPRYQVTQFGKPVTLSCSQTLNHNVMYWYQQKSSQAPKLLFHYYDKDFNNEADTPDNFQSRRPNTSFCFLDIRSPGLGDTAMYLCATSRDLPTSGRGNEQFFGPGTRLTVL.

This clonotype was observed a few times. The gene calls are TRBV4-1 and TRBJ2-5; 9 bases match TRBD2. The V gene end was trimmed by 0 bases and the J gene end by 0 bases; junction bases not matched to a gene: 5. The germline V gene encodes CDR1 MGHRA and CDR2 YSYEKL. There are 17 residues in the CDR3. The CDR3 loop reads CASSQDRLAGNQETQYF. DNA for the CDR3: TGCGCCAGCAGCCAAGATCGCCTAGCGGGGAACCAAGAGACCCAGTACTTC.

The sample holds many counts of this clonotype. The chain carries TRBV5-1 and TRBJ2-1; D call uncertain. Germline V gene data show CDR1 as SGHRS and CDR2 as YFSETQ. Trimming removed 0 bases at V and 6 bases at J, with 10 bases between. This CDR3 has 14 residues. The CDR3 here is CASSLDPLSNEQFF. DNA of the CDR3: TGCGCCAGCAGCTTGGACCCTCTTAGCAATGAGCAGTTCTTC.

The chain employs TRBV2 and TRBJ2-4; D is possibly TRBD1 (5 bases). The V gene lost 4 bases and the J gene lost 6 bases, with 16 bases spanning the gap. The length of the CDR3 is 15 residues. Looked up from germline, CDR1 is SNHLY and CDR2 is FYNNEI. Here the CDR3 reads CASSVFSSTGNIQYF. Here the CDR3 DNA reads TGTGCCAGCAGTGTGTTTAGTTCAACAGGAAACATTCAGTACTTC.

This clonotype has only a few counts. The chain recombines TRBV19 with TRBJ2-5, with 8 nucleotides matching TRBD1. The V gene end was trimmed by 4 bases and the J gene end by 5 bases; junction bases not matched to a gene: 6. The germline V gene encodes CDR1 LNHDA and CDR2 SQIVND (reference sequence). The CDR3 is 14 amino acids. CDR3 loop: CASSTGGAAETQYF. CDR3 DNA sequence: TGTGCCAGTAGTACAGGGGGCGCGGCGGAGACCCAGTACTTC.

This clonotype was counted many times. The rearrangement joins TRBV27 to TRBJ2-1; no clear D. Germline V gene lookup returns CDR1 MNHEY and CDR2 SMNVEV (reference sequence). The V end was cut by 4 bases, the J end by 3 bases, with 7 bases between. The CDR3 has 13 amino acids. CDR3 residues: CASSSANYNEQFF. CDR3 nucleotide sequence: TGTGCCAGCAGTTCCGCTAACTACAATGAGCAGTTCTTC.

The table lists this clonotype with a few counts. The J gene is TRBJ2-7, the V gene TRBV6-2 or TRBV6-3; TRBD2 might be the D (5 bases). The CDR3 totals 13 residues. CDR1 and CDR2 (germline): MNHEY, SVGEGT. The V gene lost 8 bases and the J gene lost 2 bases, with 13 bases spanning the gap. The CDR3 DNA reads as TGTGCCAGCTCGGGGAGCGAGCCCTACGAGCAGTACTTC. Encoded protein: CASSGSEPYEQYF.

This clonotype was detected many times. The chain uses TRBV12-3 or TRBV12-4 and TRBJ1-2, with no clear D. Trimming stripped 5 bases from V and 3 bases from J, with 16 bases between. CDR3 length: 15 residues. The CDR3 nucleotides are TGTGCCAGCAGTACCGCAGGCGCGGGCCACTATGGCTACACCTTC. It is translated as CASSTAGAGHYGYTF.

This clonotype was seen repeatedly, ten times or more. The CDR3 is CASSRPGGRTGELFF. The CDR3 DNA is TGTGCCAGCAGTCGGCCTGGGGGCCGCACCGGGGAGCTGTTTTTT. V usage is TRBV12-3 or TRBV12-4 and J usage is TRBJ2-2; TRBD1 might be the D (6 bases). This CDR3 has 15 amino acids. Trimming took 5 bases from V and 4 from J, leaving 14 bases between them.

The chain joins TRBV10-3 to TRBJ2-6; the D call may be TRBD1 or TRBD2 (5 bases each). The germline V gene encodes CDR1 ENHRY and CDR2 SYGVKD. Trimming removed 6 bases from V and 7 bases from J, with 10 bases in between. The CDR3 is 13 amino acids. CDR3 nucleotides: TGTGCCATCAGGGAGGACACTGCCAACGTCCTGACTTTC. It translates to CAIREDTANVLTF.

This clonotype was recorded many times. The chain combines TRBV28 with TRBJ2-1; the D gene is possibly TRBD1 (6 bases). The germline V gene has CDR1 MDHEN and CDR2 SYDVKM. The CDR3 consists of 11 residues. Trimming took 6 bases from V and 10 from J, leaving 10 bases between them. The CDR3 sequence is CASRGADEQFF. In DNA form, the CDR3 reads TGTGCCAGCAGGGGGGCGGACGAGCAGTTCTTC.

J is TRBJ2-5 and V is TRBV20-1, with 8 bases that match TRBD1. Trimming at V came to 4 bases and at J to 4 bases, leaving 23 bases not matched to a gene. The CDR3 runs to 19 residues. Germline CDR1 and CDR2: DFQATT and SNEGSKA (reference sequence). The CDR3 sequence is CSANHRDRLGFRVGETQYF. The CDR3 nucleotides are TGCAGTGCTAATCACCGGGACAGGTTAGGTTTCAGAGTTGGAGAGACCCAGTACTTC.

About this clonotype: Being one base from a much bigger clone, this may be a read error. The chain is built from TRBV28 and TRBJ2-1; D uncertain. Germline values: CDR1 MDHEN, CDR2 SYDVKM. This CDR3 contains 12 residues. Trimming cost V 11 bases and J 10 bases, with 18 bases left between them. For the CDR3, the DNA is TGTGCCGTAAACCCCCTTTCTGGCGAGCAGTTCTTC. Translating gives CAVNPLSGEQFF.

The chain couples TRBV4-1 to TRBJ1-3; D is unresolved. Germline lookup yields CDR1 MGHRA and CDR2 YSYEKL. With 1 base removed from V and 2 bases from J, the gap between germline ends came to 15 bases. The CDR3 is 17 amino acids. In DNA form, the CDR3 reads TGCGCCAGCAGCCAAGTTCGCCGCGGGTGGGCTGGAAACACCATATATTTT. It yields the protein CASSQVRRGWAGNTIYF.

The chain is built from TRBV18 and TRBJ2-3; no clear D gene. The CDR3 sequence is 14 residues long. Germline loops: CDR1 KGHSH, CDR2 LQKENI. V lost 3 bases, J lost 2 bases, and 9 bases lay in between. CDR3: CASSPPRPTDTQYF. The CDR3 nucleotides are TGTGCCAGCTCACCTCCGCGGCCCACAGATACGCAGTATTTT.

This clonotype was seen repeatedly, ten times or more. This chain links TRBV18 with TRBJ2-1; 10 nucleotides agree with TRBD2. This CDR3 has 14 residues. Germline V gene sequence: CDR1 KGHSH, CDR2 LQKENI. V gave up 2 bases and J gave up 6 bases; unmatched junction bases: 1. In DNA form, the CDR3 reads TGTGCCAGCTCACCAACTAGCGGGACCAATGAGCAGTTCTTC. Residues: CASSPTSGTNEQFF.

In its sample, this clonotype was seen many times. The chain employs TRBV11-2 and TRBJ2-1; D is unclear. From germline, CDR1 is SGHAT and CDR2 FQNNGV. The germline V and J ends were trimmed by 1 base and 0 bases, with 10 bases remaining between them. The CDR3 sequence is 16 residues long. The CDR3 DNA is TGTGCCAGCAGCTTAGGGGCGAGTCGCTCCTACAATGAGCAGTTCTTC. The encoded protein is CASSLGASRSYNEQFF.

Ten or more counts support this clonotype. The chain is built from TRBV20-1 and TRBJ2-7, with 11 nucleotides matching TRBD2. The CDR3 length is 15 residues. The V and J ends lost 0 bases and 7 bases, in that order; junction bases with no gene match: 8. Germline V lookup: CDR1 DFQATT, CDR2 SNEGSKA (reference sequence). The CDR3 DNA sequence: TGCAGTGCTAGAGATGGGACTAGCGGTTCGGGAGAGCAGTACTTC. Translated, it gives CSARDGTSGSGEQYF.

This clonotype appeared a few times. A junction end diverges from the germline sequence, so it may reflect a read error. The chain recombines TRBV28 with TRBJ2-7; 9 nucleotides agree with TRBD1. This CDR3 spans 15 amino acids. Per the germline V gene, CDR1 is MDHEN and CDR2 is SYDVKM. The CDR3 DNA follows: TGTGCCAGCAGAAGACGACAGGGGGTGGAATACGAGCGGTACTTC. This gives the protein CASRRRQGVEYERYF.